The 21 T cell receptor beta chains in this list originate from one sample, sequenced in a study of Ad26.COV2.S vaccination and SARS-CoV-2 variants. Described treatment: approximately 18 received Ad26.COV2.S at low or high dose, single or two shots; 5 received placebo; per-sample allocation not given. It was on day 63 after the first vaccine or placebo injection that samples were taken. This table comes from immunoSEQ multiplex PCR, and its TCRdb copy is limited to in-frame clones, with some not included. The table includes fewer than 400,000 clones, just under 85% detected once. The sample here was peripheral blood, taken in a trial of Ad26.COV2.S vaccine versus placebo. These receptor sequences come from a person aged 18 to 59 who received the Ad26.COV2.S COVID-19 vaccine or a placebo.

The V and J genes are TRBV27 and TRBJ1-5; 7 positions agree with TRBD1. With 4 bases clipped from V and 5 bases from J, the junction kept 2 bases outside the gene matches. The CDR3 runs 13 residues. Germline V gene lookup returns CDR1 MNHEY and CDR2 SMNVEV (reference sequence). CDR3 sequence reads: CASSWDSDQPQHF. CDR3 DNA: TGTGCCAGCAGTTGGGACAGTGATCAGCCCCAGCATTTT.

This rearrangement joins TRBV11-3 to TRBJ1-1; no clear D. The ends were cut back, 0 bases at V and 2 bases at J, with 10 bases in the middle. The germline gives CDR1 SGHNT, CDR2 YENEEA. The length of the CDR3 is 15 residues. The CDR3 protein is CASSLEGKGNTEAFF. Here the CDR3 DNA reads TGTGCCAGCAGCTTAGAGGGAAAGGGAAACACTGAAGCTTTCTTT. The complete variable domain, with remaining parts taken from reference TRBV11-3 and TRBJ1-1, reads EAGVVQSPRYKIIEKKQPVAFWCNPISGHNTLYWYLQNLGQGPELLIRYENEEAVDDSQLPKDRFSAERLKGVDSTLKIQPAELGDSAVYLCASSLEGKGNTEAFFGQGTRLTVV.

This chain joins TRBV7-2 and TRBJ1-5, with a tentative D call TRBD1 (5 bases). V was clipped by 5 bases and J by 9 bases, with 17 bases between them. This CDR3 comprises 14 residues. Germline V lookup: CDR1 SGHTA, CDR2 FQGNSA. CDR3: CASSPGQGGRPQHF. The DNA of the CDR3 is TGTGCCAGCAGCCCGGGGCAGGGCGGTCGGCCCCAGCATTTT.

The J gene is TRBJ2-1, the V gene TRBV10-3; D may be TRBD1 or TRBD2 (5 bases each). The CDR3 sequence is 14 residues long. V shed 4 bases and J shed 4 bases, with 11 bases lying between them. Germline V gives CDR1 ENHRY, CDR2 SYGVKD. CDR3 nucleotides: TGTGCCATCAGTGCCAGGGACCAATACAATGAGCAGTTCTTC. Protein product: CAISARDQYNEQFF.

This clone has only one observation. V is TRBV5-1 and J is TRBJ2-7, with 7 bases matching TRBD1. Germline lookup yields CDR1 SGHRS and CDR2 YFSETQ. The CDR3 is 14 residues long. V shed 3 bases and J 4 bases; nucleotides not matched to a gene: 7. The CDR3 coding sequence is TGCGCCAGCAGCTGGGGGACAGATGGATACGAGCAGTACTTC. Amino acid sequence: CASSWGTDGYEQYF.

This clone has just a few counts. V gene TRBV14 combines with J gene TRBJ1-1; D is unresolved. CDR1 SGHDN and CDR2 FVKESK come from the germline V gene. The CDR3 is 15 residues long. Trimming took 2 bases from V and 5 from J, leaving 15 bases between them. The CDR3 loop is CASSQWHSPLTEAFF. CDR3 coding DNA: TGTGCCAGCAGCCAATGGCACAGCCCCTTAACTGAAGCTTTCTTT.

The rearrangement links TRBV2 to TRBJ2-4; D may match TRBD1 or TRBD2 (5 bases each). Trimming left V 7 bases short and J 12 bases short, with 16 bases between. Per germline, CDR1 SNHLY and CDR2 FYNNEI. The CDR3 has 12 residues. CDR3 DNA: TGTGCCAGCAATGAGGGACCCACCGCTCAGTACTTC. It specifies CASNEGPTAQYF. Full variable domain (rest looked up from reference TRBV2 and TRBJ2-4): EPEVTQTPSHQVTQMGQEVILRCVPISNHLYFYWYRQILGQKVEFLVSFYNNEISEKSEIFDDQFSVERPDGSNFTLKIRSTKLEDSAMYFCASNEGPTAQYFGAGTRLSVL.

The chain recombines TRBV19 with TRBJ1-1; the D gene is possibly TRBD1 (5 bases). CDR1 is LNHDA, CDR2 SQIVND, per germline (reference sequence). The CDR3 loop spans 18 amino acids. With 3 bases removed from V and 0 bases from J, the gap between germline ends came to 20 bases. This CDR3 is CASSIAIGGTGMNTEAFF. The CDR3 DNA reads TGTGCCAGTAGTATCGCAATCGGAGGAACAGGTATGAACACTGAAGCTTTCTTT.

J is TRBJ2-2 and V is TRBV4-2; D is unclear. Germline CDR1 is LGHNA and CDR2 is YNFKEQ. Trimming cost V 1 base and J 1 base, with 10 bases left between them. CDR3 length: 16 residues. The CDR3 protein is CASSQVNSLNTGELFF. The CDR3 region has the DNA TGTGCCAGCAGCCAAGTTAACAGCTTGAACACCGGGGAGCTGTTTTTT.

This chain uses TRBV5-1 with TRBJ2-3, with D perhaps being TRBD1 or TRBD2 (5 bases each). CDR3 length: 14 residues. Germline V gene data show CDR1 as SGHRS and CDR2 as YFSETQ. Trimming stripped 5 bases from V and 0 bases from J, with 10 bases between. This CDR3 reads CASRQEVSTDTQYF. CDR3 in DNA: TGCGCCAGCAGACAGGAGGTTAGCACAGATACGCAGTATTTT.

V and J are TRBV6-5 and TRBJ2-3; D is unresolved. The CDR3 is 13 amino acids. Germline V gives CDR1 MNHEY, CDR2 SVGAGI. The germline V and J ends were trimmed by 2 bases and 5 bases, with 8 bases remaining between them. The DNA of the CDR3 is TGTGCCAGCAGTTACGCCCTAGGAGATACGCAGTATTTT. It specifies CASSYALGDTQYF.

J is TRBJ1-2 and V is TRBV21-1. TRBV21-1 is reported as a pseudogene. The CDR3 spans 16 residues. The CDR3 region has the DNA TGTGCCAGCAGCAGAAGGGACGGATCACCCCACTATGGCTACACCTTC. As protein: CASSRRDGSPHYGYTF.

This chain links TRBV5-1 with TRBJ2-2, with D perhaps matching TRBD1 (5 bases). The CDR3 contains 14 residues. In germline, CDR1 is SGHRS, CDR2 YFSETQ. V lost 4 bases and J lost 0, with 7 bases in between. The CDR3 DNA follows: TGCGCCAGCAGCCAGGGATCGAACACCGGGGAGCTGTTTTTT. It encodes CASSQGSNTGELFF.

The CDR3 loop is CASSLTDLNTEAFF. CDR3 DNA sequence: TGTGCCAGCAGCCTGACAGATCTGAACACTGAAGCTTTCTTT. The chain joins TRBV7-9 to TRBJ1-1; D is perhaps TRBD1 (5 bases). The V gene lost 5 bases and the J gene lost 0 bases, with 10 bases spanning the gap. The CDR3 extends over 14 amino acids. CDR1 SEHNR and CDR2 FQNEAQ come from the germline V gene (reference sequence).

This chain uses TRBV5-1 with TRBJ1-2; D gene ambiguous. The V gene's germline CDR1 is SGHRS and CDR2 YFSETQ. The CDR3 has 12 residues. V lost 4 bases and J lost 2, with 6 bases in between. The CDR3 nucleotides read TGCGCCAGCAGCCCAGAGAACTATGGCTACACCTTC. It is translated as CASSPENYGYTF.

The J gene is TRBJ1-5, the V gene TRBV5-4, with TRBD1 matching 7 bases. The CDR3 runs to 14 residues. Germline V lookup: CDR1 SGHNT, CDR2 YYREEE (reference sequence). The V segment lost 3 bases and the J segment 11 bases; nucleotides outside the gene matches: 11. DNA of the CDR3: TGTGCCAGCAGCTCCGGGACCGGGGGACAGACCCAGCATTTT. Protein: CASSSGTGGQTQHF.

This clone was recorded only once. The V and J genes are TRBV9 and TRBJ2-3; D is unclear. Germline CDR1 and CDR2: SGDLS and YYNGEE. The CDR3 consists of 12 residues. Trimming removed 4 bases at V and 5 bases at J, with 8 bases between. CDR3 residues: CASSPHQDTQYF. In DNA form, the CDR3 reads TGTGCCAGCAGCCCCCACCAAGATACGCAGTATTTT.

V gene TRBV6-1 combines with J gene TRBJ1-4; possible D gene TRBD1, 6 bases. V was cut by 0 bases and J by 11 bases, with 13 bases left in between. CDR1 is MNHNS and CDR2 is SASEGT in the germline V gene. This CDR3 has 14 amino acids. The CDR3 spells CASSEARQGQKLFF. CDR3 DNA: TGTGCCAGCAGTGAAGCACGGCAGGGGCAGAAACTGTTTTTT.

The V gene is TRBV13, the J gene TRBJ2-3; TRBD2 agrees at 7 bases. The ends lost 2 bases at V and 6 bases at J; junction bases unmatched: 14. Germline loops: CDR1 PRHDT, CDR2 FYEKMQ (reference sequence). This CDR3 is built from 17 residues. CDR3 in DNA: TGTGCCAGCAGCTTATTATCCCACGGGGGGTTCACTGATACGCAGTATTTT. Translating gives CASSLLSHGGFTDTQYF.

The chain uses TRBV28 and TRBJ1-2; D is uncertain. Between the trimmed V and J ends, which lost 5 bases and 4 bases, there was a span of 11 bases. Germline assignment: CDR1 MDHEN and CDR2 SYDVKM. The CDR3 covers 13 residues. This CDR3 is CASSPRTAYGYTF. DNA for the CDR3: TGTGCCAGCAGTCCCCGAACCGCCTATGGCTACACCTTC.

V usage is TRBV5-1 and J usage is TRBJ1-5; a weak D match, TRBD1 (5 bases). Germline CDR1 reads SGHRS; CDR2 reads YFSETQ. The CDR3 extends over 13 amino acids. The V gene lost 3 bases and the J gene lost 1 base, with 5 bases spanning the gap. The CDR3 DNA reads as TGCGCCAGCAGCTGGGGGAGCAATCAGCCCCAGCATTTT. Its protein product is CASSWGSNQPQHF.